Shown below are 27 T cell receptor beta chains from a single sample sequenced in a study of T-cell reconstitution after alpha-beta-depleted transplantation in children (dated by TCRdb to the mid-2010s). To prepare the library, PCR was applied. Sequenced using an Illumina HiSeq 2500. TCR library preparation used molecular barcoding, with unique molecular identifiers applied to normalize quantification of the TCRbeta repertoire. Using fastp trimming at Q25 and MiXCR clonotype assembly, TCRdb reanalyzed the public sequencing data and kept in-frame beta chains. Each entry merges the rows of one CDR3 protein and shows their most common DNA and genes. Present in this sample are more than 60,000 distinct CDR3 sequences, around 6.6% of which were seen just once. The ten largest clones capture approximately 2.3% of the sample. The material was PBMCs from the stem cell graft donor, obtained from the stem cell graft. Every receptor here comes from a human donor who donated a stem cell graft to a child with acute lymphoblastic leukemia.

In its sample, this clonotype was seen many times. V gene TRBV29-1 combines with J gene TRBJ2-5; no firm D call. In germline, CDR1 is SQVTM, CDR2 ANQGSEA. The CDR3 contains 11 residues. V was pared by 4 bases and J by 5 bases, with 8 bases between. The CDR3 nucleotides are TGCAGCGTTGGATTGTCGGAGACCCAGTACTTC. This codes for CSVGLSETQYF.

This clonotype has more than one count but fewer than ten. The rearrangement links TRBV6-5 to TRBJ2-1; D may be TRBD2 (5 bases). CDR1 MNHEY and CDR2 SVGAGI come from the germline V gene. The CDR3 extends over 12 amino acids. The ends were cut back, 8 bases at V and 7 bases at J, with 12 bases in the middle. The CDR3 DNA follows: TGTGCCAGCGGAGTTCGGGGAAATGAGCAGTTCTTC. Translation gives CASGVRGNEQFF.

The gene calls are TRBV10-1 and TRBJ2-7, with a tentative D call TRBD1 (5 bases). Germline V gene sequence: CDR1 WNHNN, CDR2 SYGVQD (reference sequence). The CDR3 has 15 amino acids. V lost 0 bases to trimming and J lost 1 base, with 10 bases between them. The CDR3 DNA sequence: TGCGCCAGCAGTGAGTCTCCAGGGCCATCCTACGAGCAGTACTTC. Its protein is CASSESPGPSYEQYF.

This clonotype has more than one count but fewer than ten. The rearrangement links TRBV2 to TRBJ2-3; TRBD1 matches at 8 bases. The junction had 3 bases not matched to a gene; V was cut back by 9 bases and J by 4 bases. The CDR3 has 12 residues. CDR1 and CDR2 (germline): SNHLY, FYNNEI. The CDR3 DNA is TGTGCCAGATCGACAGGGGCAGATACGCAGTATTTT. This sequence encodes CARSTGADTQYF. Supplemented by reference TRBV2 and TRBJ2-3, the full variable domain reads EPEVTQTPSHQVTQMGQEVILRCVPISNHLYFYWYRQILGQKVEFLVSFYNNEISEKSEIFDDQFSVERPDGSNFTLKIRSTKLEDSAMYFCARSTGADTQYFGPGTRLTVL.

This clonotype was recorded many times. Here the CDR3 DNA reads TGTGCCAGCAGACCGCCTGACAGCTACGAGCAGTACTTC. Translated, it gives CASRPPDSYEQYF. This chain links TRBV6-5 with TRBJ2-7, with TRBD1 as a possible D gene (5 bases). This CDR3 comprises 13 residues. Germline assignment: CDR1 MNHEY and CDR2 SVGAGI. V was trimmed by 6 bases and J by 3 bases, leaving 12 bases between them.

This clonotype was detected many times. The CDR3 sequence: CASSLAPGTIYEQYF. CDR3 coding DNA: TGCGCCAGCAGCTTGGCTCCCGGGACCATCTACGAGCAGTACTTC. This sequence joins TRBV5-1 and TRBJ2-7, with D perhaps being TRBD1 or TRBD2 (5 bases each). This CDR3 is built from 15 residues. CDR1 is SGHRS and CDR2 is YFSETQ in the germline V gene. Trimming pared 0 bases from V and 3 bases from J, leaving 13 bases between. Combining the CDR3 with reference TRBV5-1 and TRBJ2-7 gives the whole variable domain KAGVTQTPRYLIKTRGQQVTLSCSPISGHRSVSWYQQTPGQGLQFLFEYFSETQRNKGNFPGRFSGRQFSNSRSEMNVSTLELGDSALYLCASSLAPGTIYEQYFGPGTRLTVT.

This clonotype showed up just a few times. The rearrangement links TRBV6-2 or TRBV6-3 to TRBJ1-4; no clear D gene. This CDR3 has 15 amino acids. Trimming took off 2 bases at V and 3 bases at J, with 10 bases between the two ends. The V gene's germline CDR1 is MNHEY and CDR2 SVGEGT. CDR3 coding DNA: TGTGCCAGCAGTTACGCGGGGATTTCTAATGAAAAACTGTTTTTT. It is translated as CASSYAGISNEKLFF.

This clonotype has at least ten counts. CDR3 nucleotides: TGCAGTGCTAGAGTTAGGGGAGGGGCTAACTATGGCTACACCTTC. Translated, it gives CSARVRGGANYGYTF. This rearrangement joins TRBV20-1 to TRBJ1-2; TRBD1 might be the D (5 bases). CDR1 is DFQATT, CDR2 SNEGSKA, per germline (reference sequence). Deletions cut 1 base from V and 0 bases from J, with 12 bases between. The CDR3 is 15 residues long.

This clonotype was seen at least ten times. The rearrangement uses TRBV11-2 and TRBJ2-4; D is uncertain. V was pared by 0 bases and J by 9 bases, with 9 bases between. The CDR3 is 13 amino acids. Germline V CDR1 and CDR2: SGHAT, FQNNGV. CDR3 in DNA: TGTGCCAGCAGCTTAGATTCCCTGGGCATTCAGTACTTC. Translated: CASSLDSLGIQYF. Together with reference TRBV11-2 and TRBJ2-4, the CDR3 gives the full variable domain: EAGVAQSPRYKIIEKRQSVAFWCNPISGHATLYWYQQILGQGPKLLIQFQNNGVVDDSQLPKDRFSAERLKGVDSTLKIQPAKLEDSAVYLCASSLDSLGIQYFGAGTRLSVL.

This clonotype came up many times. The J gene is TRBJ2-2, the V gene TRBV10-3, with 10 bases matching TRBD2. The V segment lost 8 bases and the J segment 0 bases; nucleotides outside the gene matches: 9. The CDR3 extends over 17 amino acids. Germline CDR1 reads ENHRY; CDR2 reads SYGVKD. The CDR3 DNA reads TGTGCCATCCTGGAGTCCGGACTAGCGGCGAACACCGGGGAGCTGTTTTTT. Its translation is CAILESGLAANTGELFF.

This clonotype was recorded many times. This chain connects TRBV27 to TRBJ2-7; 10 positions agree with TRBD2. This CDR3 is 13 amino acids long. The V gene end was trimmed by 7 bases and the J gene end by 5 bases; junction bases not matched to a gene: 5. Germline loops: CDR1 MNHEY, CDR2 SMNVEV (reference sequence). For the CDR3, the DNA is TGTGCCAGCAAATCTAGCGGGAGTGACGAGCAGTACTTC. It specifies CASKSSGSDEQYF.

This clonotype has a count of ten or more. The J gene is TRBJ2-2, the V gene TRBV30; D remains ambiguous. Germline assignment: CDR1 GTSNPN and CDR2 SVGIG (reference sequence). Deletions cut 3 bases from V and 6 bases from J, with 5 bases between. This CDR3 comprises 11 residues. CDR3 nucleotides: TGTGCCTGGAGCCCCGCCGGGGAGCTGTTTTTT. It is translated as CAWSPAGELFF.

This clonotype was detected only a few times. V is TRBV7-2 and J is TRBJ1-4; TRBD1 aligns across 7 bases. The length of the CDR3 is 13 residues. V dropped 5 bases and J dropped 8; count of bases not matched to a gene: 5. CDR1 is SGHTA, CDR2 FQGNSA, per germline. In DNA form, the CDR3 reads TGTGCCAGCAGCAGACAGGGTCGGGAAAAACTGTTTTTT. Translating gives CASSRQGREKLFF. Based on the CDR3 plus reference TRBV7-2 and TRBJ1-4, the full variable domain is GAGVSQSPSNKVTEKGKDVELRCDPISGHTALYWYRQSLGQGLEFLIYFQGNSAPDKSGLPSDRFSAERTGGSVSTLTIQRTQQEDSAVYLCASSRQGREKLFFGSGTQLSVL.

This clonotype was counted only a few times. J is TRBJ2-7 and V is TRBV20-1; D might be TRBD1 (5 bases). This CDR3 is 14 amino acids long. Germline V gives CDR1 DFQATT, CDR2 SNEGSKA (reference sequence). Trimming removed 5 bases from V and 0 bases from J, with 14 bases in between. The CDR3 region has the DNA TGCAGTGCTGCCGCAGGGATTTCCTCCTACGAGCAGTACTTC. It codes for CSAAAGISSYEQYF.

This clonotype was recorded many times. The chain combines TRBV5-1 with TRBJ2-2; TRBD2 matches 9 bases. J was trimmed by 4 bases and V by 0 bases; bases with no gene match: 4. This CDR3 is built from 16 residues. CDR1 and CDR2 from the germline V gene are SGHRS and YFSETQ. CDR3 sequence reads: CASSLEVAGATGELFF. The CDR3 DNA sequence: TGCGCCAGCAGCTTGGAAGTAGCGGGAGCCACCGGGGAGCTGTTTTTT.

This clonotype came up many times. The J gene is TRBJ1-5, the V gene TRBV12-3 or TRBV12-4; D possibly corresponds to TRBD1 (6 bases). V lost 3 bases and J lost 8, with 11 bases in between. The CDR3 sequence is 13 residues long. CDR3 protein: CASSLWGGEPQHF. The CDR3 nucleotides read TGTGCCAGCAGTTTGTGGGGGGGCGAGCCCCAGCATTTT.

A few counts support this clonotype. The V call is TRBV18, the J call TRBJ1-5; no firm D call. Trimming cost V 6 bases and J 2 bases, with 17 bases left between them. In germline, CDR1 is KGHSH, CDR2 LQKENI. CDR3 size: 16 residues. The chain's CDR3 is CASSLTRGEGNQPQHF. The CDR3 coding sequence is TGTGCCAGCTCCCTAACACGGGGAGAGGGCAATCAGCCCCAGCATTTT.

The V gene is TRBV20-1, the J gene TRBJ2-2, with D uncertain. Trimming removed 3 bases at V and 0 bases at J, with 8 bases between. The CDR3 totals 14 residues. Germline V gene lookup returns CDR1 DFQATT and CDR2 SNEGSKA (reference sequence). Written as DNA, the CDR3 is TGCAGTGCTAGCCCCGGAGCGAACACCGGGGAGCTGTTTTTT. As protein: CSASPGANTGELFF.

The rearrangement joins TRBV15 to TRBJ2-6, with D tentatively TRBD1 (6 bases). Germline CDR1 LNHNV, CDR2 YYDKDF (reference sequence). This CDR3 is 17 amino acids long. V shed 10 bases and J shed 1 base, with 20 bases lying between them. CDR3 region: CAIEGVRGISGANVLTF. The CDR3, as DNA: TGTGCCATCGAGGGGGTCAGGGGTATTTCTGGGGCCAACGTCCTGACTTTC.

This chain joins TRBV9 and TRBJ1-1; D remains ambiguous. V lost 2 bases, J lost 6 bases, and 11 bases lay in between. Germline CDR1 reads SGDLS; CDR2 reads YYNGEE. This CDR3 is built from 13 residues. Written as DNA, the CDR3 is TGTGCCAGCAGCGTTAGTGGTGATTCTGAAGCTTTCTTT. Amino acids: CASSVSGDSEAFF.

There are many counts of this clonotype. V is TRBV14 and J is TRBJ1-6, with unresolved D. This CDR3 comprises 16 residues. Trimming stripped 0 bases from V and 7 bases from J, with 13 bases between. CDR1 is SGHDN, CDR2 FVKESK, per germline. CDR3 DNA sequence: TGTGCCAGCAGCCAAGAATCGGCGGTAAACAATTCACCCCTCCACTTT. Amino acids: CASSQESAVNNSPLHF. The full variable domain, with the rest looked up from reference TRBV14 and TRBJ1-6, is EAGVTQFPSHSVIEKGQTVTLRCDPISGHDNLYWYRRVMGKEIKFLLHFVKESKQDESGMPNNRFLAERTGGTYSTLKVQPAELEDSGVYFCASSQESAVNNSPLHFGNGTRLTVT.

In this sample, this clonotype turned up a few times. The chain carries TRBV7-6 and TRBJ2-7, with 8 bases matching TRBD2. V lost 0 bases and J lost 11; bases outside the gene matches: 9. This CDR3 has 14 amino acids. Germline loops: CDR1 SGHVS, CDR2 FNYEAQ. The CDR3: CASSLAAGGLDKYF. The CDR3 DNA follows: TGTGCCAGCAGCTTAGCGGCGGGAGGTCTCGATAAGTACTTC. The full variable domain, completed using reference TRBV7-6 and TRBJ2-7, is GAGVSQSPRYKVTKRGQDVALRCDPISGHVSLYWYRQALGQGPEFLTYFNYEAQQDKSGLPNDRFSAERPEGSISTLTIQRTEQRDSAMYRCASSLAAGGLDKYFGPGTRLTVT.

This clonotype was picked up many times. The chain recombines TRBV14 with TRBJ2-3, with unresolved D. The CDR3 has 16 residues. CDR1 and CDR2 from the germline V gene are SGHDN and FVKESK. V gave up 4 bases and J gave up 0 bases, with 14 bases separating them. DNA for the CDR3: TGTGCCAGCAGCCCAGGCCCCGGGCCTAGCACAGATACGCAGTATTTT. This codes for CASSPGPGPSTDTQYF.

V is TRBV20-1 and J is TRBJ2-1, with 13 nucleotides matching TRBD2. In germline, CDR1 is DFQATT, CDR2 SNEGSKA (reference sequence). V was pared by 5 bases and J by 0 bases, with 7 bases of the junction left unmatched. This CDR3 is built from 17 residues. CDR3 region: CSAGTTSGGSSYNEQFF. CDR3 nucleotides: TGCAGTGCTGGAACGACTAGCGGGGGGAGCTCCTACAATGAGCAGTTCTTC.

This clonotype occurred many times. This chain uses TRBV24-1 with TRBJ2-1; D is ambiguous. From germline, CDR1 is KGHDR and CDR2 SFDVKD. Trimming stripped 6 bases from V and 0 bases from J, with 5 bases between. There are 13 residues in the CDR3. CDR3 sequence reads: CATSRCSYNEQFF. The DNA of the CDR3 is TGTGCCACCAGTAGGTGCTCCTACAATGAGCAGTTCTTC.

This clonotype showed up just a few times. The CDR3 coding sequence is TGTGCCAGCAGGCTCCGACAGGGGCGGACTGAAGCTTTCTTT. Its translation: CASRLRQGRTEAFF. The chain carries TRBV7-2 and TRBJ1-1, with TRBD1 matching 8 bases. V shed 6 bases, J shed 5 bases, and the junction held 8 bases outside the gene matches. The V gene's germline CDR1 is SGHTA and CDR2 FQGNSA. The CDR3 consists of 14 residues.

A few counts support this clonotype. The chain uses TRBV11-2 and TRBJ2-7; either TRBD1 or TRBD2 may supply D (6 bases each). The CDR3 contains 14 residues. Deletions cut 3 bases from V and 7 bases from J, with 16 bases between. Germline CDR1 SGHAT, CDR2 FQNNGV. This CDR3 reads CASSFGPEGVEQYF. In DNA, the CDR3 is TGTGCCAGCAGCTTTGGGCCGGAGGGGGTAGAGCAGTACTTC.